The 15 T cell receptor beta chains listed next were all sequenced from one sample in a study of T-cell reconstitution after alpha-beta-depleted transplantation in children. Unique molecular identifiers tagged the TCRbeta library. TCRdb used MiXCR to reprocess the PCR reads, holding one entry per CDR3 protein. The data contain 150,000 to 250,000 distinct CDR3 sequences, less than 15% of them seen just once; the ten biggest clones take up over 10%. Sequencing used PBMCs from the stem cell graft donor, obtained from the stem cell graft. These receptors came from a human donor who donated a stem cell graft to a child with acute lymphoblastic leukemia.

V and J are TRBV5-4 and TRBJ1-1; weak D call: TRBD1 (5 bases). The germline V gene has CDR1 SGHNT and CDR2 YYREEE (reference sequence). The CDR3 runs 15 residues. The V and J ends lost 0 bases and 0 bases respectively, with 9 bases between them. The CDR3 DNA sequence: TGTGCCAGCAGCTTGGGTGGGGCCATGAACACTGAAGCTTTCTTT. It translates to CASSLGGAMNTEAFF.

For the CDR3, the DNA is TGTGCCAGCAGTACTGGGACAGGGTATGGTAAGCCCCAGCATTTT. It encodes CASSTGTGYGKPQHF. The gene calls are TRBV27 and TRBJ1-5; 9 nucleotides align to TRBD1. The CDR3 spans 15 residues. CDR1 MNHEY and CDR2 SMNVEV come from the germline V gene (reference sequence). Germline trimming cut 5 bases from V and 8 bases from J; bases unmatched to any gene: 10.

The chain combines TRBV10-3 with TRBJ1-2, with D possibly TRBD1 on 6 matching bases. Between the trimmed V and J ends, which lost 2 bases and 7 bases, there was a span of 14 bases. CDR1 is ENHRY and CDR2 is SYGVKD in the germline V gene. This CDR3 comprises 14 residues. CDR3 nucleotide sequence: TGTGCCATCAGTGAGGAGCGGACAGTTCCTGGCTACACCTTC. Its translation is CAISEERTVPGYTF.

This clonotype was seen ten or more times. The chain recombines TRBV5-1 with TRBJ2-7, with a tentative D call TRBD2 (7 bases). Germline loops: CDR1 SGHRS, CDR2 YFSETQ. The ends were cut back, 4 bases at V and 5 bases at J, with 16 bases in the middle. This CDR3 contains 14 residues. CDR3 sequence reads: CASSPGGLAHEQYF. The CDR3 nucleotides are TGCGCCAGCAGCCCGGGGGGCTTAGCCCACGAGCAGTACTTC.

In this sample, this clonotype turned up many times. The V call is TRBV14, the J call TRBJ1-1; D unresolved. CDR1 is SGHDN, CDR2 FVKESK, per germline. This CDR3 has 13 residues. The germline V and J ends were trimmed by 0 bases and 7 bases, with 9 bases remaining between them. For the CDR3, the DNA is TGTGCCAGCAGCCAAGAAAGGGCCGGTGAAGCTTTCTTT. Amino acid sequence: CASSQERAGEAFF. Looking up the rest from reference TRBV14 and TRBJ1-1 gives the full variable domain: EAGVTQFPSHSVIEKGQTVTLRCDPISGHDNLYWYRRVMGKEIKFLLHFVKESKQDESGMPNNRFLAERTGGTYSTLKVQPAELEDSGVYFCASSQERAGEAFFGQGTRLTVV.

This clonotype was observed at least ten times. CDR3 sequence (DNA): TGTGCCATGATGACAGGGGACTACGAGCAGTACTTC. Its protein product is CAMMTGDYEQYF. The chain joins TRBV10-3 to TRBJ2-7; TRBD1 agrees at 8 bases. After removal of 9 bases from V and 3 bases from J, the junction contained 4 bases not matched to a gene. CDR3 length equals 12 residues. Germline V gene data show CDR1 as ENHRY and CDR2 as SYGVKD.

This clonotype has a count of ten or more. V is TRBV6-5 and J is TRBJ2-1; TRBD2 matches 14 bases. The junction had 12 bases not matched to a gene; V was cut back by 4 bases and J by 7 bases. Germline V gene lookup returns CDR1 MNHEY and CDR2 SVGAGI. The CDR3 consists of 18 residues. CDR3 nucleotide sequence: TGTGCCAGCAGTTCCTTGACTAGCGGGAGGGCCTGGGGAAATGAGCAGTTCTTC. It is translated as CASSSLTSGRAWGNEQFF.

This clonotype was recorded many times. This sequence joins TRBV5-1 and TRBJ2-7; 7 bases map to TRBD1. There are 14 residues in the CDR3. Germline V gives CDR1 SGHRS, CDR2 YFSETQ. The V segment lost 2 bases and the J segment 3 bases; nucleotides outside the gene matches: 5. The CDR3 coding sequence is TGCGCCAGCAGCTTTAGACAGGGAGACTACGAGCAGTACTTC. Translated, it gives CASSFRQGDYEQYF.

CDR3 residues: CASSPSTGNYGYTF. For the CDR3, the DNA is TGTGCCAGCAGCCCTTCGACAGGGAACTATGGCTACACCTTC. The genes are TRBV12-3 or TRBV12-4 and TRBJ1-2, with 7 bases that match TRBD1. The CDR3 length is 14 residues. The V gene end was trimmed by 6 bases and the J gene end by 2 bases; junction bases not matched to a gene: 6.

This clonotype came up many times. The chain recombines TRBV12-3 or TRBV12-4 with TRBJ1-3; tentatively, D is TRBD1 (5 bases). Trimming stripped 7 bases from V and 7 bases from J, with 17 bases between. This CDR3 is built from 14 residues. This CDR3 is CASTIGDVRNTIYF. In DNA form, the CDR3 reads TGTGCCAGCACCATTGGGGACGTCCGGAACACCATATATTTT.

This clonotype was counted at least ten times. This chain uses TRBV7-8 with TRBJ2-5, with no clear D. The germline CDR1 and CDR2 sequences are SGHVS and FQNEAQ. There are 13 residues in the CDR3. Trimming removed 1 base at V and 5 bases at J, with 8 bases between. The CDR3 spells CASSLGFRETQYF. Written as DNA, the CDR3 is TGTGCCAGCAGCTTAGGGTTCAGGGAGACCCAGTACTTC.

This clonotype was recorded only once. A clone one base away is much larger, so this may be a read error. CDR3 protein: CASSLDRSENEQFF. The CDR3 coding sequence is TGTGCCAGCAGCTTAGACAGGAGCGAGAATGAGCAGTTCTTC. This sequence joins TRBV11-2 and TRBJ2-1, with D unclear. Looked up from germline, CDR1 is SGHAT and CDR2 is FQNNGV. The CDR3 consists of 14 residues. V shed 0 bases and J shed 7 bases, with 10 bases lying between them.

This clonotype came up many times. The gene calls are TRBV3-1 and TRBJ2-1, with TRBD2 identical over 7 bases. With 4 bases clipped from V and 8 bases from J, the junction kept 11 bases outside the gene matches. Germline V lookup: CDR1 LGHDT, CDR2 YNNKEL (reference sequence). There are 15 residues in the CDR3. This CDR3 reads CASSPSGPPLDEQFF. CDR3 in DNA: TGTGCCAGCAGCCCTAGCGGACCTCCCCTAGATGAGCAGTTCTTC.

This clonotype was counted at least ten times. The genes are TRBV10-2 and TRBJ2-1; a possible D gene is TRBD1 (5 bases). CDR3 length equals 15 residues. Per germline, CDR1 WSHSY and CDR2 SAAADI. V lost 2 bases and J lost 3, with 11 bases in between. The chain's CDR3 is CASSENGQGYNEQFF. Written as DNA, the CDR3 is TGCGCCAGCAGTGAGAATGGGCAGGGCTACAATGAGCAGTTCTTC.

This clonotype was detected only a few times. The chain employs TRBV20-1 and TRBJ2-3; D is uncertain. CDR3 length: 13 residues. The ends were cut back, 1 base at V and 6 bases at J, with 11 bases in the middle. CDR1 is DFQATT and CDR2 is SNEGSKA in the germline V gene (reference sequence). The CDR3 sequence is CSARVPTRDTQYF. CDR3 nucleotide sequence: TGCAGTGCTAGAGTTCCGACTCGGGATACGCAGTATTTT.